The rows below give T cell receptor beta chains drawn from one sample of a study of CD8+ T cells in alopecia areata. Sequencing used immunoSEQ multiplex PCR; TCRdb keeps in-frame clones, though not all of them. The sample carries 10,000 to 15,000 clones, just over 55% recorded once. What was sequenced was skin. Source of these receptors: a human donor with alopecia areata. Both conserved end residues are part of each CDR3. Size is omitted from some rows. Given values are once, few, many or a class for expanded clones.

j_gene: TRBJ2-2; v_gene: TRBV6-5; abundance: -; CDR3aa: CASSRTGELFF
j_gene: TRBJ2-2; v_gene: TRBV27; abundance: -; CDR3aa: CASSFWTGGAGELFF
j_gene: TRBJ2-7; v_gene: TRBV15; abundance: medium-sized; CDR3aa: CATSTRVGLAGGHEQYF
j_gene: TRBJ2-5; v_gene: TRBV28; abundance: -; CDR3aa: CASSPGAESQETQYF
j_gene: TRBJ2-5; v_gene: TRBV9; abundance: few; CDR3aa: CASSVGGVGIETQYF
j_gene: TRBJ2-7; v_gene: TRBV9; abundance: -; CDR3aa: CASSVTPSYEQYF
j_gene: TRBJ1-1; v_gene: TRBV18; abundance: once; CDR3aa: CASSPIVTTEMNTEAFF
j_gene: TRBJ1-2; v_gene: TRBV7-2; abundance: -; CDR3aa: CASSFVGQNYGYTF
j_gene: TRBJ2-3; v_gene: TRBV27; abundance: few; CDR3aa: CASSKGVSTDTQYF
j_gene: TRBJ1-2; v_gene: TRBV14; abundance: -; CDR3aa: CASSPVPRTGWAYGYTF
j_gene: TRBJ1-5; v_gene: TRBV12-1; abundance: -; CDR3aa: CASSSKGPGTPSRGPQHF
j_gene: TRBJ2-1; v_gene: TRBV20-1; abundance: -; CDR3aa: CSASPRNEQFF
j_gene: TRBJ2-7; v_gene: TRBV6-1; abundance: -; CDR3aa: CASTPRGAVSYEQYF
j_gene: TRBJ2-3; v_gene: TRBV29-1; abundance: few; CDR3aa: CSVLRRSKADTQYF
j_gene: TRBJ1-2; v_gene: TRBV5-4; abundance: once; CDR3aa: CASSSDRGWGYTF
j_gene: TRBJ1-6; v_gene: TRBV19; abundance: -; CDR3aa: CASSTDRSNSPLHF
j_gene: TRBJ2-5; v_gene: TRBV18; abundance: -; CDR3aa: CASSLTSGRLDQETQYF
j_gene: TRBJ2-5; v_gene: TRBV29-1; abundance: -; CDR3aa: CSVDGRGGRTQYF
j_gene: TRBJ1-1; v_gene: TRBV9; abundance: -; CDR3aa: CASSVGPSKNTEAFF
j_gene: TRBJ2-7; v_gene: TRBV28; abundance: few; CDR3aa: CATRKRDTSYEQYF
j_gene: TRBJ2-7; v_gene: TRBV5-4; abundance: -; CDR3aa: CASSLAQSYEQYF
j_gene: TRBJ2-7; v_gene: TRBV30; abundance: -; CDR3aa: CAWSGDRAGSYEQYF
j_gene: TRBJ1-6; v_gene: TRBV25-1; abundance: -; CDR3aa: CASRVSSYNSPLHF
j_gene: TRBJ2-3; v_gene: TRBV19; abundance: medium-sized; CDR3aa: CASTALGTGGTDTQYF
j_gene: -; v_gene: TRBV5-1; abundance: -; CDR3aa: CASSLASGKGTYEQYF
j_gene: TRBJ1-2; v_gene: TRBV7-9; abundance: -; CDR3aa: CASSSTWGYTF
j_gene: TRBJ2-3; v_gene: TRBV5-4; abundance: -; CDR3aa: CASSLRLAGGDTQYF
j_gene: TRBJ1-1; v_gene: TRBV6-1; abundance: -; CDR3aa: CASSRGEAFF
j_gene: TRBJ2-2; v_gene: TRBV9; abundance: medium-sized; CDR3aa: CASNPGQGSVGGGTGELFF